These T cell receptor beta chains were read from a single sample in a study of shared clonotypes between healthy human individuals. The repertoire was sequenced with immunoSEQ multiplex PCR; TCRdb's copy has only in-frame clones and lacks some. The sample has about 2.3 million clones, roughly 93% seen once. The sequencing input was naive CD4+ T cells from PBMCs. The origin of the receptors is a man aged 18-30 years in good health. Some clones in this sample may be carry-over from other donors' samples. CDR3s include the opening cysteine and the closing phenylalanine or tryptophan. D genes are given only for firm matches. Clone size, where shown, is once, few, many, or a class for clones that have expanded.

TRBJ2-5 | . | . | TRBV2 | CASSPTEETQYF | TGTGCCAGCTCTCCGACAGAAGAGACCCAGTACTTC
TRBJ2-3 | . | . | TRBV29-1 | CSDRLSSSTDTQYF | TGCAGCGACCGACTTAGTTCTAGCACAGATACGCAGTATTTT
TRBJ1-5 | TRBD1 | . | TRBV2 | CASTLRDSRLYSNQPQHF | TGTGCCTCGACGCTGCGGGACAGCCGCCTCTATAGCAATCAGCCCCAGCATTTT
TRBJ2-1 | . | . | TRBV18 | CASSPLTLDEQFF | TGTGCCAGCTCACCACTAACTCTGGATGAGCAGTTCTTC
TRBJ2-1 | . | once | TRBV5-4 | CASSPHGVSNEQFF | TGTGCCAGCAGCCCCCACGGAGTAAGCAATGAGCAGTTCTTC
TRBJ2-2 | . | . | TRBV6-1 | CAGGGPRNTGELFF | TGTGCCGGAGGGGGACCCAGGAACACCGGGGAGCTGTTTTTT
TRBJ2-5 | TRBD2 | . | TRBV9 | CASSVEGGRAFETQYF | TGTGCCAGCAGCGTAGAGGGCGGGAGGGCCTTTGAGACCCAGTACTTC
TRBJ1-3 | . | once | TRBV5-1 | CASSLESLEGNTIYF | TGCGCCAGCAGCTTGGAGAGCTTGGAGGGAAACACCATATATTTT
TRBJ2-1 | TRBD2 | . | TRBV7-3 | CASSLMGTSRNNEQFF | TGTGCCAGCAGCCTAATGGGGACTAGCAGAAACAATGAGCAGTTCTTC
TRBJ1-1 | . | . | TRBV5-1 | CASSLWGMPPNTEAFF | TGCGCCAGCAGCTTGTGGGGGATGCCTCCCAACACTGAAGCTTTCTTT
TRBJ2-7 | TRBD2 | once | TRBV15 | CATSRDPASGRVRAYEQYF | TGTGCCACCAGCAGAGATCCGGCTAGCGGGAGGGTTCGCGCCTACGAGCAGTACTTC
TRBJ2-5 | . | . | TRBV2 | CASRPGQGETQYF | TGTGCCAGCAGGCCGGGCCAGGGAGAGACCCAGTACTTC
TRBJ2-2 | . | . | TRBV5-4 | CASSSPGRSPGELFF | TGTGCCAGCAGCTCCCCGGGCCGGTCACCGGGGGAGCTGTTTTTT
TRBJ1-4 | . | . | TRBV5-1 | CASSLGGATNEKLFF | TGCGCCAGCAGCTTGGGGGGTGCAACTAATGAAAAACTGTTTTTT
TRBJ2-7 | . | . | TRBV5-6 | CASSTWGRTYEQYF | TGTGCCAGCAGCACCTGGGGGCGGACCTACGAGCAGTACTTC
TRBJ2-2 | TRBD2 | . | TRBV7-3 | CASSLIPVGGSWTGELFF | TGTGCCAGCAGCTTAATCCCAGTTGGCGGGAGCTGGACCGGGGAGCTGTTTTTT
TRBJ1-1 | . | . | TRBV6-5 | CASSYGLTVDTEAFF | TGTGCCAGCAGTTACGGACTGACGGTCGACACTGAAGCTTTCTTT
TRBJ1-1 | TRBD1 | . | TRBV4-3 | CASSQVTRGSEAFF | TGCGCCAGCAGCCAAGTAACCAGGGGGAGTGAAGCTTTCTTT
TRBJ1-1 | . | . | TRBV6-5 | CASSFSNTLNTEAFF | TGTGCCAGCAGTTTTTCGAATACTTTGAACACTGAAGCTTTCTTT
TRBJ2-7 | TRBD1 | . | TRBV28 | CASSSGQGAPEQYF | TGTGCCAGCAGCTCGGGACAGGGGGCACCCGAGCAGTACTTC
TRBJ2-3 | . | once | TRBV4-1 | CASSQIADTQYF | TGCGCCAGCAGCCAAATTGCAGATACGCAGTATTTT
TRBJ2-3 | . | once | TRBV6-1 | CASRGGAADTQYF | TGTGCCAGCAGGGGGGGAGCGGCAGATACGCAGTATTTT
TRBJ1-2 | . | . | TRBV28 | CASSSGGYGYTF | TGTGCCAGCAGCTCCGGGGGGTATGGCTACACCTTC
TRBJ2-5 | . | . | TRBV2 | CASSRTRLASYF | TGTGCCAGCAGTCGCACGAGGCTAGCGTCGTACTTC
TRBJ2-2 | . | . | TRBV5-1 | CASSSDGTLLNTGELFF | TGCGCCAGCAGCTCCGACGGGACGCTTCTCAACACCGGGGAGCTGTTTTTT
TRBJ1-5 | TRBD1 | . | TRBV6-4 | CASYTGDRGSNQPQHF | TGTGCCAGCTATACAGGGGACCGGGGGAGCAATCAGCCCCAGCATTTT
TRBJ1-1 | . | . | TRBV6-5 | CASSYAARRDTEAFF | TGTGCCAGCAGTTACGCGGCCCGCAGGGACACTGAAGCTTTCTTT